The 29 T cell receptor beta chains in this list originate from one sample, sequenced in a study of tumor and adjacent non-tumor tissue in lung cancer. A modified ARM-PCR protocol with three rounds of nested PCR amplified TCRbeta. TCRdb re-called the multiplex PCR reads through MiXCR, storing one row per CDR3 protein. Among roughly 81,000 distinct CDR3 sequences listed, more than 60% were seen once. The template was RNA from unsorted bulk tissue. The specimen sequenced was lung tumor tissue. The receptor set was obtained from a man aged 65 to 79 with non-small cell lung cancer.

This clonotype turned up a few times. The junction and the germline gene differ at one end; a read error may be behind it. The chain has TRBV4-2 and TRBJ1-4; possible D gene TRBD1, 5 bases. CDR3 length: 17 residues. Germline V lookup: CDR1 LGHNA, CDR2 YNFKEQ. The CDR3 reads CASSHGAQHATNEKLFF. The CDR3 nucleotides read TGTGCCAGTAGCCATGGGGCACAGCATGCTACTAATGAAAAACTGTTTTTT.

Comment on this clonotype: Relative to the germline gene, one junction end is altered; a read error may explain this. The chain recombines TRBV6-1 with TRBJ2-5; D is ambiguous. Germline V gives CDR1 MNHNS, CDR2 SASEGT. CDR3 length: 13 amino acids. CDR3 in amino acids: CASSLRPQGTQYF. The CDR3 coding sequence is TGTGCCAGCAGCCTTAGGCCACAAGGGACCCAGTACTTC.

For this clonotype: Sequence at one end of the junction differs from germline and may be a read error. V and J are TRBV7-3 and TRBJ1-1; TRBD1 matches at 7 bases. The CDR3 extends over 16 amino acids. Germline CDR1 is SGHTA and CDR2 is FQGTGA. CDR3: CASSPRQGGDGSESFF. CDR3 DNA sequence: TGTGCCAGCAGTCCTCGACAGGGTGGGGACGGTTCTGAATCTTTCTTT. Together with reference TRBV7-3 and TRBJ1-1, the CDR3 gives the full variable domain: GAGVSQTPSNKVTEKGKYVELRCDPISGHTALYWYRQSLGQGPEFLIYFQGTGAADDSGLPNDRFFAVRPEGSVSTLKIQRTERGDSAVYLCASSPRQGGDGSESFFGQGTRLTVV.

Turning to this clonotype: Without the conserved terminal phenylalanine or tryptophan, this CDR3 likely stems from a read error. The DNA is omitted, as the CDR3 cannot be located on it reliably, and the CDR3 follows TCRdb's listing. The genes are TRBV29-1 and TRBJ1-1; the table's D call, TRBD1, has no DNA check behind it. The germline CDR1 and CDR2 sequences are SQVTM and ANQGSEA. The CDR3 numbers 13 amino acids, ends counted. CDR3: CSGGVGLNTEAFS.

For this clonotype: Relative to the germline gene, one junction end is altered; a read error may explain this. V usage is TRBV11-2 and J usage is TRBJ2-1, with TRBD2 matching 9 bases. This CDR3 is 13 amino acids long. Germline CDR1 and CDR2: SGHAT and FQNNGV. CDR3 in amino acids: CASSQGLANEKLF. The CDR3 DNA sequence: TGTGCCAGCAGCCAGGGACTAGCCAATGAGAAGTTATTC.

Points on this clonotype: A read error may be the cause here, since a much bigger clone is one base away. The V call is TRBV5-1, the J call TRBJ2-3; TRBD1 matches at 8 bases. The CDR3 totals 15 residues. The germline V gene encodes CDR1 SGHRS and CDR2 YFSETQ. CDR3: CASSSGTGSTDTHYF. CDR3 sequence (DNA): TGCGCCAGCAGCTCGGGGACAGGCAGCACAGATACGCATTATTTT.

As for this clonotype: A read error may be the cause here, since a much bigger clone is one base away. The chain uses TRBV20-1 and TRBJ1-6, with TRBD1 as a possible D gene (5 bases). V shed 3 bases and J shed 7 bases, with 13 bases lying between them. This CDR3 comprises 14 residues. The germline gives CDR1 DFQATT, CDR2 SNEGSKA (reference sequence). The CDR3: CSASGRGSNSPLHF. CDR3 sequence (DNA): TGCAGTGCTAGCGGAAGGGGTTCCAATTCACCCCTCCACTTT.

Details on this clonotype: Sequence at one end of the junction differs from germline and may be a read error. The gene calls are TRBV11-2 and TRBJ2-3; D gene unclear. From germline, CDR1 is SGHAT and CDR2 FQNNGV. The CDR3 runs to 15 residues. This CDR3 is CASSLEVGTPDTRYF. Here the CDR3 DNA reads TGTGCCAGCAGCTTAGAAGTGGGTACCCCAGATACGCGGTATTTC.

Concerning this clonotype: A read error may explain this, as a much larger clone is one base away. V is TRBV20-1 and J is TRBJ2-4; tentative D call: TRBD1 (6 bases). The germline CDR1 and CDR2 sequences are DFQATT and SNEGSKA (reference sequence). This CDR3 comprises 14 residues. In DNA, the CDR3 is TGCAGTGCTAGGGGGGCGGGTTCCAACAACATTCAGTACTTC. It is translated as CSARGAGSNNIQYF.

The J gene is TRBJ2-3, the V gene TRBV20-1; a weak D match, TRBD1 (5 bases). The CDR3 loop spans 15 amino acids. V lost 5 bases and J 2 bases, leaving 17 bases between the germline ends. Germline CDR1 and CDR2: DFQATT and SNEGSKA (reference sequence). The CDR3 loop reads CSASIGKGVTDTQYF. The CDR3 region has the DNA TGCAGTGCTTCGATAGGGAAAGGGGTCACAGATACGCAGTATTTT.

With respect to this clonotype: At one end, the junction sequence differs from germline, possibly due to a read error. The chain recombines TRBV11-1 with TRBJ2-5; D is perhaps TRBD1 (5 bases). The V gene's germline CDR1 is SGHAT and CDR2 FQDESV (reference sequence). The CDR3 loop spans 16 amino acids. The CDR3 region is CVSSLEVTVGVETQYF. For the CDR3, the DNA is TGTGTCAGCAGCTTAGAGGTGACAGTAGGGGTCGAGACCCAGTACTTC. The variable domain in full, with the rest retrieved from reference TRBV11-1 and TRBJ2-5, is EAEVAQSPRYKITEKSQAVAFWCDPISGHATLYWYRQILGQGPELLVQFQDESVVDDSQLPKDRFSAERLKGVDSTLKIQPAELGDSAMYLCVSSLEVTVGVETQYFGPGTRLLVL.

As for this clonotype: The CDR3 ends on some other residue instead of the conserved phenylalanine or tryptophan, so this is likely a read error. This chain uses TRBV29-1 with TRBJ1-2; D is unresolved. CDR3 length equals 13 residues. Trimming cost V 5 bases and J 7 bases, with 17 bases left between them. Looked up from germline, CDR1 is SQVTM and CDR2 is ANQGSEA. This CDR3 is CSVSQDANRGYTI. The CDR3 DNA reads as TGCAGCGTTAGTCAGGATGCTAACCGTGGCTACACCATC.

This clonotype has only a few counts. The V call is TRBV20-1, the J call TRBJ2-2, with unresolved D. CDR1 DFQATT and CDR2 SNEGSKA come from the germline V gene (reference sequence). The CDR3 runs to 17 residues. V dropped 0 bases and J dropped 4 bases, with 18 bases sitting between them. In nucleotides, the CDR3 is TGCAGTGCTAGAGAGGGCTTTGGCCCCCTTCTCACCGGGGAGCTGTTTTTT. Translated: CSAREGFGPLLTGELFF.

In the case of this clonotype: One junction end does not reproduce the germline sequence, and a read error may be involved. The chain joins TRBV11-2 to TRBJ2-3; possibly TRBD1 for D (6 bases). This CDR3 has 14 residues. CDR1 is SGHAT and CDR2 is FQNNGV in the germline V gene. CDR3 sequence: CASSLEGDPDTQYF. Here the CDR3 DNA reads TGTGCCAGCAGTTTAGAGGGGGACCCAGATACGCAGTATTTT.

This clonotype was detected a few times. One base away lies a much larger clone, so this may be a sequencing read error. This chain joins TRBV12-3 or TRBV12-4 and TRBJ1-2; 11 bases map to TRBD1. The CDR3 length is 14 residues. The V and J ends lost 5 bases and 10 bases, in that order; junction bases with no gene match: 9. CDR3 amino acids: CASSPRTGGFAYTF. CDR3 in DNA: TGTGCCAGCAGTCCTCGGACAGGGGGCTTTGCCTACACCTTC.

Turning to this clonotype: A much larger clone lies a single base off, so this may be a read error. The V gene is TRBV6-2 or TRBV6-3, the J gene TRBJ2-4, with 10 nucleotides matching TRBD2. The CDR3 totals 17 residues. The V and J ends lost 1 base and 8 bases, in that order; junction bases with no gene match: 11. Germline V gene data show CDR1 as MNHEY and CDR2 as SVGEGT. Here the CDR3 reads CASSYLGTSEGKDIQYF. The CDR3 DNA reads TGTGCCAGCAGTTACTTGGGGACTAGCGAGGGGAAGGACATTCAGTACTTC.

Points on this clonotype: One end of the junction fails to match germline, which may point to a read error. V is TRBV28 and J is TRBJ1-5; D perhaps matches TRBD1 (5 bases). This CDR3 is 15 amino acids long. The V gene's germline CDR1 is MDHEN and CDR2 SYDVKM. This CDR3 is CAISSRDQAYQPQHF. The CDR3 DNA is TGTGCCATCAGTAGCCGGGACCAGGCATATCAGCCCCAGCATTTT.

The gene calls are TRBV20-1 and TRBJ1-1; TRBD1 might be the D (6 bases). The CDR3 sequence is 16 residues long. Germline CDR1 and CDR2: DFQATT and SNEGSKA (reference sequence). The CDR3 DNA is TGCAGGGCATCTGAATCAGGGGTAGACATGAACACTGAAGCTTTCTTT. It codes for CRASESGVDMNTEAFF.

The chain combines TRBV11-2 with TRBJ2-1; unclear D gene. CDR1 is SGHAT, CDR2 FQNNGV, per germline. Trimming left V 5 bases short and J 4 bases short, with 15 bases between. The CDR3 spans 15 residues. The CDR3 sequence is CASSTELGQYNEQFF. The CDR3 bases are TGTGCCAGCAGCACGGAATTAGGCCAGTACAATGAGCAGTTCTTC.

The chain joins TRBV28 to TRBJ1-5, with 7 bases fitting TRBD1. Germline-derived CDR1 and CDR2 are MDHEN and SYDVKM. Trimming took 4 bases from V and 1 from J; bases not matched to a gene: 10. The CDR3 sequence is 17 residues long. This chain's CDR3 is CASSSLPTGLSNQPQHF. CDR3 nucleotide sequence: TGTGCCAGCAGTTCCCTCCCGACAGGGTTAAGCAATCAGCCCCAGCATTTT.

Concerning this clonotype: The junction and the germline gene differ at one end; a read error may be behind it. The rearrangement uses TRBV4-1 and TRBJ1-2; D possibly corresponds to TRBD1 (5 bases). The CDR3 is 16 residues long. CDR1 MGHRA and CDR2 YSYEKL come from the germline V gene. The CDR3 DNA sequence: TGCGCCAGCAGCCAGCTAACAGTGACAGCTAACTATGGCTATACCTTC. Translation gives CASSQLTVTANYGYTF.

This clonotype has only a few counts. A much larger clone differs from this one at a single base, so this may be a read error. The chain carries TRBV4-1 and TRBJ1-4; D unresolved. Trimming removed 1 base from V and 4 bases from J, with 13 bases in between. The CDR3 spans 16 residues. Germline lookup yields CDR1 MGHRA and CDR2 YSYEKL. CDR3 DNA: TGCGCCAGCAGCCAAGTAAGGATGGCGAATAATGAAAAACTGTTTTTT. The encoded protein is CASSQVRMANNEKLFF.

The V call is TRBV5-1, the J call TRBJ1-1, with D maybe TRBD1 (6 bases). The CDR3 sequence is 16 residues long. Germline V gene data show CDR1 as SGHRS and CDR2 as YFSETQ. The ends were cut back, 7 bases at V and 0 bases at J, with 19 bases in the middle. Here the CDR3 DNA reads TGCGCCAGCCGACGGACAGTGGACGAGATGAACACTGAAGCTTTCTTT. This encodes CASRRTVDEMNTEAFF.

This clonotype was counted at least ten times. The J gene is TRBJ1-1, the V gene TRBV14, with no clear D. There are 13 residues in the CDR3. With 2 bases removed from V and 0 bases from J, the gap between germline ends came to 4 bases. CDR1 and CDR2 (germline): SGHDN, FVKESK. The CDR3 DNA reads as TGTGCCAGCAGCCAATCCTTGAACACTGAAGCTTTCTTT. Amino acids: CASSQSLNTEAFF.

As regards this clonotype: This likely comes from a read error, as the CDR3 has no conserved phenylalanine or tryptophan at its end. V gene TRBV11-2 combines with J gene TRBJ2-7; D is ambiguous. Between the trimmed V and J ends, which lost 5 bases and 1 base, there was a span of 12 bases. The CDR3 covers 14 residues. The germline gives CDR1 SGHAT, CDR2 FQNNGV. Here the CDR3 reads CASSPGSGSYEQYY. The CDR3 bases are TGTGCCAGCAGCCCCGGGTCGGGTTCCTACGAGCAGTACTAC.

As concerns this clonotype: Germline and junction disagree at one end, which may indicate a read error. The gene calls are TRBV6-1 and TRBJ2-6, with no clear D. The germline V gene encodes CDR1 MNHNS and CDR2 SASEGT. The CDR3 extends over 16 amino acids. DNA for the CDR3: TGTTCCAGCAATGCCGAGGACGGCTCTGGGGCCAACGTCCTGACTTTC. Encoded protein: CSSNAEDGSGANVLTF.

The V call is TRBV20-1, the J call TRBJ2-7; D gene uncertain. The CDR3 has 13 residues. Trimming removed 6 bases at V and 5 bases at J, with 17 bases between. Germline V gene data show CDR1 as DFQATT and CDR2 as SNEGSKA (reference sequence). The CDR3 DNA sequence: TGCAGTGCCCCCTACAACGTAGAGCACGAGCAGTACTTC. It yields the protein CSAPYNVEHEQYF.

This clonotype came up many times. The rearrangement links TRBV29-1 to TRBJ2-7; D not resolved. The CDR3 length is 15 residues. CDR1 and CDR2 from the germline V gene are SQVTM and ANQGSEA. V lost 0 bases to trimming and J lost 0 bases, with 12 bases between them. The CDR3 loop is CSVEDPLGSSYEQYF. The CDR3 DNA reads TGCAGCGTTGAAGATCCTCTCGGAAGCTCCTACGAGCAGTACTTC.

Remarks on this clonotype: A much larger clone differs from this one at a single base, so this may be a read error. The chain has TRBV14 and TRBJ2-1; perhaps TRBD1 as D (6 bases). This CDR3 has 16 amino acids. CDR1 SGHDN and CDR2 FVKESK come from the germline V gene. V was clipped by 5 bases and J by 6 bases, with 20 bases between them. CDR3 coding DNA: TGTGCCAGCAGCTCACGTAGGGGGATCCCCTTCAATGAGCAGTTCTTC. Encoded protein: CASSSRRGIPFNEQFF.